The 12 T cell receptor beta chains below were found in one sample sequenced in a study of cytomegalovirus exposure and HLA in healthy donors. Using immunoSEQ multiplex PCR, the repertoire was profiled, and TCRdb retains in-frame clones only, with some absent. The top ten clones hold about a tenth of a sample with about 160,000 clones, roughly 86% of them seen once. The sequenced sample was PBMCs. Receptor source: a woman younger than 30 in good health and CMV-seropositive.

The chain couples TRBV27 to TRBJ1-5; D call uncertain. V was cut by 8 bases and J by 0 bases, with 14 bases left in between. Looked up from germline, CDR1 is MNHEY and CDR2 is SMNVEV (reference sequence). CDR3 length: 15 amino acids. CDR3 residues: CASAQGSYSNQPQHF. Written as DNA, the CDR3 is TGTGCCAGCGCTCAAGGGAGCTATAGCAATCAGCCCCAGCATTTT.

This chain links TRBV6-5 with TRBJ2-7; 9 bases line up with TRBD2. This CDR3 region has 15 residues. Germline lookup yields CDR1 MNHEY and CDR2 SVGAGI. After removal of 5 bases from V and 2 bases from J, the junction contained 7 bases not matched to a gene. The CDR3 nucleotides read TGTGCCAGCAGTACCGCTAGCGGGATGGCCTACGAGCAGTACTTC. Protein sequence: CASSTASGMAYEQYF.

The rearrangement uses TRBV19 and TRBJ2-5, with D perhaps TRBD2 (5 bases). V was trimmed by 10 bases and J by 4 bases, leaving 10 bases between them. The CDR3 is 11 amino acids. Germline V lookup: CDR1 LNHDA, CDR2 SQIVND (reference sequence). DNA of the CDR3: TGTGCCACCAGAGAGGGAGAGACCCAGTACTTC. It yields the protein CATREGETQYF.

A note on this clone: The junction and the germline gene differ at one end; a read error may be behind it. The V and J genes are TRBV28 and TRBJ2-7; 7 nucleotides agree with TRBD1. Germline V CDR1 and CDR2: MDHEN, SYDVKM. This CDR3 has 12 residues. The CDR3 is CASRDTTGFLNF. The CDR3 DNA reads TGTGCCAGCAGGGATACGACAGGGTTTCTGAACTTC.

The V and J genes are TRBV6-5 and TRBJ2-5; TRBD2 matches 7 bases. The ends lost 5 bases at V and 4 bases at J; junction bases unmatched: 4. The germline V gene has CDR1 MNHEY and CDR2 SVGAGI. This CDR3 has 13 amino acids. CDR3 in DNA: TGTGCCAGCAGTGGGAGGGACGTAGAGACCCAGTACTTC. It encodes CASSGRDVETQYF.

In this sample, this clone turned up once. This sequence joins TRBV7-9 and TRBJ1-2; D gene ambiguous. Germline V lookup: CDR1 SEHNR, CDR2 FQNEAQ (reference sequence). Trimming removed 5 bases at V and 12 bases at J, with 22 bases between. The CDR3 is made up of 14 amino acids. CDR3 sequence reads: CASSPQWEDEPHTF. Written as DNA, the CDR3 is TGTGCCAGCAGCCCCCAATGGGAGGACGAACCCCACACCTTC.

The rearrangement uses TRBV28 and TRBJ2-5; 8 nucleotides line up with TRBD1. Germline trimming cut 3 bases from V and 0 bases from J; bases unmatched to any gene: 3. The germline CDR1 and CDR2 sequences are MDHEN and SYDVKM. This CDR3 spans 15 amino acids. The CDR3 region is CASSLAGGNQETQYF. Here the CDR3 DNA reads TGTGCCAGCAGTTTGGCAGGGGGCAACCAAGAGACCCAGTACTTC.

The chain links TRBV28 to TRBJ1-1; 8 nucleotides agree with TRBD1. From germline, CDR1 is MDHEN and CDR2 SYDVKM. This CDR3 is 13 amino acids long. J was trimmed by 13 bases and V by 6 bases; bases with no gene match: 13. In nucleotides, the CDR3 is TGTGCCAGCAGGATCATTACAGGGGGAGTAGTTTTCTTT. As protein: CASRIITGGVVFF.

The V gene is TRBV10-1, the J gene TRBJ1-1; D call uncertain. CDR1 and CDR2 (germline): WNHNN, SYGVQD (reference sequence). With 4 bases removed from V and 3 bases from J, the gap between germline ends came to 6 bases. The CDR3 covers 12 residues. The CDR3 loop reads CASSGAHTEAFF. CDR3 in DNA: TGCGCCAGCAGTGGGGCCCACACTGAAGCTTTCTTT.

The rearrangement links TRBV7-3 to TRBJ2-1; D is perhaps TRBD2 (5 bases). Germline CDR1 reads SGHTA; CDR2 reads FQGTGA. The CDR3 sequence is 17 residues long. Trimming left V 2 bases short and J 5 bases short, with 19 bases between. The CDR3 sequence is CASSLGLLGDKDNEQFF. The CDR3 DNA sequence: TGTGCCAGCAGCTTAGGCCTCTTGGGAGACAAGGACAATGAGCAGTTCTTC.

The V call is TRBV27, the J call TRBJ2-5; 7 nucleotides match TRBD1. Germline CDR1 is MNHEY and CDR2 is SMNVEV (reference sequence). The trim removed 5 bases at V and 5 bases at J, leaving 8 bases unmatched. The CDR3 totals 14 residues. The chain's CDR3 is CASSPGDRVETQYF. The CDR3 coding sequence is TGTGCCAGCAGTCCGGGCGACAGGGTGGAGACCCAGTACTTC.

CDR3 DNA sequence: TGTGCCAGCAGTGTGGACAGGGAGAACACCGGGGAGCTGTTTTTT. As protein: CASSVDRENTGELFF. The V call is TRBV2, the J call TRBJ2-2; 8 bases map to TRBD1. Germline V gene data show CDR1 as SNHLY and CDR2 as FYNNEI. V dropped 4 bases and J dropped 1; count of bases not matched to a gene: 2. The length of the CDR3 is 15 residues.